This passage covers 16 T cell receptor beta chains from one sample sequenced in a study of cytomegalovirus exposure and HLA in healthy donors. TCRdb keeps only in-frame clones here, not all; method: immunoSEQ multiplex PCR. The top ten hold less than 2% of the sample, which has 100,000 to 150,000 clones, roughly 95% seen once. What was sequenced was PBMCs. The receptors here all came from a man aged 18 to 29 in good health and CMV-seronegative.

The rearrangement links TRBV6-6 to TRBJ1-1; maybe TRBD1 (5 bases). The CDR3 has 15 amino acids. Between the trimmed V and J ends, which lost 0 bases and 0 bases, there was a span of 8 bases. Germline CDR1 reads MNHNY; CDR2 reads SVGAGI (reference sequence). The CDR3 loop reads CASSYSKGMNTEAFF. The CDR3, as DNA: TGTGCCAGCAGTTACTCGAAGGGGATGAACACTGAAGCTTTCTTT.

For the CDR3, the DNA is TGTGCCAGCAGCTTAGGGGAGGCGAACTACGAGCAGTACTTC. It yields the protein CASSLGEANYEQYF. This chain connects TRBV7-9 to TRBJ2-7; D might be TRBD2 (6 bases). Trimming removed 1 base from V and 3 bases from J, with 10 bases in between. The germline CDR1 and CDR2 sequences are SEHNR and FQNEAQ (reference sequence). This CDR3 spans 14 amino acids.

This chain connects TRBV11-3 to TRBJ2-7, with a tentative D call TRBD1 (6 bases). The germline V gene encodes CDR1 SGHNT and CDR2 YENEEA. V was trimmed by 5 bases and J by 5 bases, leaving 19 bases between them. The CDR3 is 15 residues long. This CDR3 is CASSPWTAEGNEQYF. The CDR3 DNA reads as TGTGCCAGCAGCCCTTGGACAGCTGAGGGGAACGAGCAGTACTTC.

The CDR3 region has the DNA TGTGCCACCAGCCCTGACAGGGACTTATCCAAAAACATTCAGTACTTC. This codes for CATSPDRDLSKNIQYF. V usage is TRBV15 and J usage is TRBJ2-4; D possibly corresponds to TRBD1 (7 bases). Looked up from germline, CDR1 is LNHNV and CDR2 is YYDKDF (reference sequence). CDR3 length equals 16 residues. The V end lost 5 bases, the J end lost 2 bases, and 16 bases lay between the germline ends.

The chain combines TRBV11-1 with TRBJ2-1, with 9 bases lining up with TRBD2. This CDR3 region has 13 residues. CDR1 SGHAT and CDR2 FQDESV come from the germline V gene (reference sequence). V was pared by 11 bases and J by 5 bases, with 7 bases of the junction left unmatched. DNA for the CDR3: TGTGCCGGCGGGGGGGCAGCCGACAATGAGCAGTTCTTC. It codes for CAGGGAADNEQFF.

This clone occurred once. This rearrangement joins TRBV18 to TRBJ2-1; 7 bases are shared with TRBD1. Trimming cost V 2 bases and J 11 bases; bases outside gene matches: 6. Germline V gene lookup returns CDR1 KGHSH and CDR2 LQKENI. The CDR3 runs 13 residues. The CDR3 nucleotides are TGTGCCAGCTCACCAAATAGTAGGGGGCAGCAGTTCTTC. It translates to CASSPNSRGQQFF.

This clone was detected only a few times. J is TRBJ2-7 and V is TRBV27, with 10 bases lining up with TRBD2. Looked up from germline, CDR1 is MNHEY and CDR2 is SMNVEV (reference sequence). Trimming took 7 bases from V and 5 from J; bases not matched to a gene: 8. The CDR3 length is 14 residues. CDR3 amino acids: CASTRLAGIHEQYF. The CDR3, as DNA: TGTGCCAGCACCCGACTAGCGGGTATCCACGAGCAGTACTTC.

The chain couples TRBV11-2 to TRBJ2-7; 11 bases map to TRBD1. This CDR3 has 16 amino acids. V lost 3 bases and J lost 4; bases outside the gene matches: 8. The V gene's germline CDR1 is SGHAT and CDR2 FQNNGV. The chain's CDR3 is CASSLGWTGGRYEQYF. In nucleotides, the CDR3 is TGTGCCAGCAGCTTGGGATGGACAGGGGGCAGGTACGAGCAGTACTTC.

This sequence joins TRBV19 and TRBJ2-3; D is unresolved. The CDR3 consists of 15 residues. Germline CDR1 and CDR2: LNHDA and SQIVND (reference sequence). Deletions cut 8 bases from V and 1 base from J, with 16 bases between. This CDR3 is CASRQMAARTDTQYF. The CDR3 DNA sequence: TGTGCCAGTCGCCAAATGGCGGCCCGCACAGATACGCAGTATTTT.

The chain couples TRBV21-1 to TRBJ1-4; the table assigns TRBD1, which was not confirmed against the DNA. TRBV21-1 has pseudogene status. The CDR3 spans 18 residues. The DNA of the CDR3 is TGTGCCAGCAGCAAAGACCACCGCGAACAGGGTATAGTTGAAAAACTGTTTTTT. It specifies CASSKDHREQGIVEKLFF.

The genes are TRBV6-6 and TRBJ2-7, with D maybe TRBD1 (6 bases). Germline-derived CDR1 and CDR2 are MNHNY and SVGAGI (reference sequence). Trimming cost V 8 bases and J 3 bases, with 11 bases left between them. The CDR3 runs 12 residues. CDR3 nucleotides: TGTGCCAGCCGATCGGACAGCTACGAGCAGTACTTC. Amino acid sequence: CASRSDSYEQYF.

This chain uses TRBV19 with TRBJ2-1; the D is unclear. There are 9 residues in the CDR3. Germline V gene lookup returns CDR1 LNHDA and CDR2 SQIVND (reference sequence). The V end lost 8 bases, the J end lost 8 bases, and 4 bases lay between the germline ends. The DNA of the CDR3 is TGTGCCAGTGGGCATGAGCAGTTCTTC. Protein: CASGHEQFF.

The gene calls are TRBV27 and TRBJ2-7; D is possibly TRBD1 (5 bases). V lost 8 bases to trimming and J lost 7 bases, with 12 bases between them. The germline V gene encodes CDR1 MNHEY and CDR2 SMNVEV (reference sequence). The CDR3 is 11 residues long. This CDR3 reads CASSSREEQYF. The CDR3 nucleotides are TGTGCCAGCTCGAGCAGGGAAGAGCAGTACTTC.

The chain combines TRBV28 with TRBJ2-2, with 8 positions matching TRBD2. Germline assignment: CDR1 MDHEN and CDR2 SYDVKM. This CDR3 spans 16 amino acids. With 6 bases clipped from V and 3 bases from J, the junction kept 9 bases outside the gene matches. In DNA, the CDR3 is TGTGCCAGCAGGGGTCTGACGACTAGCGACACCGGGGAGCTGTTTTTT. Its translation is CASRGLTTSDTGELFF.

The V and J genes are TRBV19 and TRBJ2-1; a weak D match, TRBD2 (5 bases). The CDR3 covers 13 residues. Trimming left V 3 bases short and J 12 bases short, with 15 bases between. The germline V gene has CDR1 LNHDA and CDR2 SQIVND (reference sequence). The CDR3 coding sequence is TGTGCCAGTAGTATCCGCAGTAGTGCGGGGCAGTTCTTC. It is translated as CASSIRSSAGQFF.

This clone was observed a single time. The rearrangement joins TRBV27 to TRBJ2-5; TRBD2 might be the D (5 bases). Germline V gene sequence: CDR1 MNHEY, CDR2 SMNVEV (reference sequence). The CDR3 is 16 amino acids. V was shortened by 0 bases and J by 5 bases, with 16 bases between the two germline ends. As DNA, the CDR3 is TGTGCCAGCAGTTTATCGCGGGCACTAGTTCACGAGACCCAGTACTTC. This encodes CASSLSRALVHETQYF.